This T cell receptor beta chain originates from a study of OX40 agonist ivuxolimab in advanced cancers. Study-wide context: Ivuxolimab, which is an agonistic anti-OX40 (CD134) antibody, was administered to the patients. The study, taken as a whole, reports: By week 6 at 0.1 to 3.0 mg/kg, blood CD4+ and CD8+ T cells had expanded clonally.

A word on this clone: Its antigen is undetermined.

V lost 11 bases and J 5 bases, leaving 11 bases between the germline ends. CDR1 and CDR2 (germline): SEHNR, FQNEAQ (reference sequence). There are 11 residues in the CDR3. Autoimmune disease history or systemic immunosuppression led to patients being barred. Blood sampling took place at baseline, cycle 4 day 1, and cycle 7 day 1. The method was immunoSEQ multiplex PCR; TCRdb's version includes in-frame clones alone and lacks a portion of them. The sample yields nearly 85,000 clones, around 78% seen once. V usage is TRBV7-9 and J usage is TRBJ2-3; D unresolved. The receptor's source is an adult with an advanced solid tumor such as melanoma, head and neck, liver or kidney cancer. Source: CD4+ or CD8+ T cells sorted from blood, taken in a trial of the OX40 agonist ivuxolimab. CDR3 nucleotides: TGTGCCCCCGGGCGAGTAGATACGCAGTATTTT. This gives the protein CAPGRVDTQYF.